The sequence of this T cell receptor beta chain was determined in a study of beta chain features in type 1 diabetes. General study findings and limits: Among patients with Type 1 diabetes, TCRB CDR3s were moderately but significantly shorter in every one of the four CD4+ subsets.

This clone was detected only a few times. Its antigen remains unidentified. Per germline, CDR1 SQVTM and CDR2 ANQGSEA. The CDR3 runs to 14 residues. V was shortened by 4 bases and J by 6 bases, with 18 bases between the two germline ends. Expressed TCRB transcripts got sequenced, as all isolated RNA was reverse transcribed. Here immunoSEQ multiplex PCR was the method, and the copy in TCRdb shows in-frame clones only, minus some. This table holds some 350,000 clones, roughly 12% found once. The sequencing input was naive CD4+ T cells from blood. The receptor was derived from a woman aged 18-29 years with type 1 diabetes. This sequence joins TRBV29-1 and TRBJ1-1; possibly TRBD1 for D (6 bases). The CDR3 DNA reads as TGCAGCGTTGTAGCGGGGGGGGCGGGGGCTGAAGCTTTCTTT. Translating it yields CSVVAGGAGAEAFF. Supplemented by reference TRBV29-1 and TRBJ1-1, the full variable domain reads SAVISQKPSRDICQRGTSLTIQCQVDSQVTMMFWYRQQPGQSLTLIATANQGSEATYESGFVIDKFPISRPNLTFSTLTVSNMSPEDSSIYLCSVVAGGAGAEAFFGQGTRLTVV.